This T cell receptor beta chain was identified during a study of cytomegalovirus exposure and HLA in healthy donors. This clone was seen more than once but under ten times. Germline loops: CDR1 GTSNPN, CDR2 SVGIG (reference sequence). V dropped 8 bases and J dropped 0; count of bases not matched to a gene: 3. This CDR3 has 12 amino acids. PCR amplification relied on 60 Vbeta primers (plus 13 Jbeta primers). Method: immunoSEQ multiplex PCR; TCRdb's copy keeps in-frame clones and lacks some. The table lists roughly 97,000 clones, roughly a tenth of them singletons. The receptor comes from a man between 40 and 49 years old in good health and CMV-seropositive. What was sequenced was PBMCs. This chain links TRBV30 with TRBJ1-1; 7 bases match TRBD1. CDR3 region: CAGDSLNTEAFF. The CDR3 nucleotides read TGTGCCGGGGACAGCTTGAACACTGAAGCTTTCTTT.